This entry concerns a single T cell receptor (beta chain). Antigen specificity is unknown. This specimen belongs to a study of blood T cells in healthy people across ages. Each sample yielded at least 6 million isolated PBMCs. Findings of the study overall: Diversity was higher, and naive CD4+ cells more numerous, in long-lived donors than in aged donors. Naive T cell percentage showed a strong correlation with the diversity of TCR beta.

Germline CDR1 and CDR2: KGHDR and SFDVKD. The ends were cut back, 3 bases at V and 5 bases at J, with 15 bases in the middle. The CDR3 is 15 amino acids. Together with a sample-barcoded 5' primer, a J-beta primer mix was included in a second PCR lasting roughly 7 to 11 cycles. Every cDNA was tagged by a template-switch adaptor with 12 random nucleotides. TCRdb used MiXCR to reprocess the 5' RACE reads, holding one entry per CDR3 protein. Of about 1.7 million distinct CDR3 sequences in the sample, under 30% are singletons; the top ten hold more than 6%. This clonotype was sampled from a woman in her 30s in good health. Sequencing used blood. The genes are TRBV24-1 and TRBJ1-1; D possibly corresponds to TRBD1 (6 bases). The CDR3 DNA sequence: TGTGCCACCAGTGATGCCGGGCAAGGGACAACTGAAGCTTTCTTT. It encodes CATSDAGQGTTEAFF.